Each of the 25 T cell receptor beta chains below was sequenced from the same sample in a study of blood T cells in healthy people across ages. Primers used in a second PCR of about 7 to 11 cycles were a sample-barcoded 5' primer and a J-beta primer mix. TCRdb re-called the 5' RACE reads with MiXCR, one entry per CDR3 protein. The profile shows under 950,000 distinct CDR3 sequences, 22% of them singletons. The sequencing input was blood. The receptors here all came from a man aged 65 to 85 in good health.

The chain employs TRBV10-3 and TRBJ1-1; possibly TRBD1 for D (6 bases). The V end lost 5 bases, the J end lost 2 bases, and 9 bases lay between the germline ends. CDR1 ENHRY and CDR2 SYGVKD come from the germline V gene. The CDR3 contains 13 residues. The DNA for the CDR3 is TGTGCCATCAGTCAGGGGATAAACACTGAAGCTTTCTTT. As protein: CAISQGINTEAFF.

In this sample, this clonotype turned up a few times. The rearrangement joins TRBV20-1 to TRBJ2-1; a weak D match, TRBD2 (6 bases). Germline CDR1 is DFQATT and CDR2 is SNEGSKA (reference sequence). The CDR3 runs to 15 residues. V dropped 5 bases and J dropped 5 bases, with 19 bases sitting between them. CDR3 residues: CSARDRGSYNNEQFF. The DNA for the CDR3 is TGCAGTGCTCGGGATCGGGGGAGCTATAACAATGAGCAGTTCTTC.

This clonotype was found a few times. This chain uses TRBV7-3 with TRBJ1-1; D gene uncertain. Trimming pared 4 bases from V and 2 bases from J, leaving 11 bases between. Germline CDR1 SGHTA, CDR2 FQGTGA. This CDR3 comprises 14 residues. The CDR3 region has the DNA TGTGCCAGCAGCTCGGAGGTGGGTAACACTGAAGCTTTCTTT. It yields the protein CASSSEVGNTEAFF.

This clonotype was counted a few times. The chain carries TRBV11-2 and TRBJ1-2, with D maybe TRBD1 (6 bases). V gave up 7 bases and J gave up 6 bases, with 15 bases separating them. This CDR3 is built from 13 residues. Germline loops: CDR1 SGHAT, CDR2 FQNNGV. The CDR3 region is CASTMAGAHGYTF. The CDR3 DNA reads as TGTGCCAGCACAATGGCGGGGGCGCATGGCTACACCTTC.

CDR3 nucleotides: TGTGCCAGCAGCGTAAGCGCCGCCGAGGAGACCCAGTACTTC. Its protein product is CASSVSAAEETQYF. The V gene is TRBV9, the J gene TRBJ2-5; D is unresolved. The germline V gene has CDR1 SGDLS and CDR2 YYNGEE. Trimming took 1 base from V and 5 from J, leaving 12 bases between them. The CDR3 is 14 residues long.

The chain uses TRBV7-2 and TRBJ2-7, with 11 bases fitting TRBD1. J lost 4 bases, V lost 5 bases, and 4 bases had no gene match. In germline, CDR1 is SGHTA, CDR2 FQGNSA. The CDR3 is 14 residues long. The CDR3 bases are TGTGCCAGCAGCCTATGGGACAGGGGGTACGAGCAGTACTTC. Encoded protein: CASSLWDRGYEQYF. The variable domain in full, with the rest retrieved from reference TRBV7-2 and TRBJ2-7, is GAGVSQSPSNKVTEKGKDVELRCDPISGHTALYWYRQSLGQGLEFLIYFQGNSAPDKSGLPSDRFSAERTGGSVSTLTIQRTQQEDSAVYLCASSLWDRGYEQYFGPGTRLTVT.

V usage is TRBV20-1 and J usage is TRBJ2-4; D is perhaps TRBD2 (6 bases). Germline assignment: CDR1 DFQATT and CDR2 SNEGSKA (reference sequence). The length of the CDR3 is 13 residues. Trimming removed 3 bases from V and 3 bases from J, with 9 bases in between. CDR3 residues: CSARWGDKNIQYF. CDR3 DNA: TGCAGTGCTAGGTGGGGGGACAAAAACATTCAGTACTTC.

The rearrangement uses TRBV20-1 and TRBJ2-7; the match to TRBD2 covers 16 bases. The J call may not be correct, given that the DNA end is closer to TRBJ2-1. This CDR3 has 17 amino acids. Per the germline V gene, CDR1 is DFQATT and CDR2 is SNEGSKA (reference sequence). This CDR3 reads CSAPGTSGGAGGNEQFF. CDR3 in DNA: TGCAGTGCCCCCGGGACTAGCGGGGGGGCGGGAGGAAATGAGCAGTTCTTC.

The V gene is TRBV4-3, the J gene TRBJ2-1; D is perhaps TRBD2 (6 bases). There are 14 residues in the CDR3. Trimming stripped 0 bases from V and 9 bases from J, with 12 bases between. Per germline, CDR1 LGHNA and CDR2 YSLEER. The CDR3 sequence: CASSQDLGSREQFF. Written as DNA, the CDR3 is TGCGCCAGCAGCCAAGATCTCGGGAGTCGTGAGCAGTTCTTC.

In nucleotides, the CDR3 is TGCAGCGTTGAAGTCCGGGCTGGCTACACCTTC. This encodes CSVEVRAGYTF. The chain has TRBV29-1 and TRBJ1-2, with D unresolved. CDR3 length: 11 amino acids. Trimming cost V 1 base and J 7 bases, with 7 bases left between them. Germline CDR1 is SQVTM and CDR2 is ANQGSEA.

This rearrangement joins TRBV5-6 to TRBJ1-2; D is unclear. The CDR3 loop spans 14 amino acids. Germline V lookup: CDR1 SGHDT, CDR2 YYEEEE. V was cut by 1 base and J by 5 bases, with 12 bases left in between. The CDR3 loop reads CASSLLAPIYGYTF. For the CDR3, the DNA is TGTGCCAGCAGCTTGTTGGCACCTATTTATGGCTACACCTTC.

The CDR3 nucleotides are TGTGCCAAATCCATGGGAGTGAGGTATGGCTACACCTTC. Translating gives CAKSMGVRYGYTF. The rearrangement links TRBV19 to TRBJ1-2; no clear D. From germline, CDR1 is LNHDA and CDR2 SQIVND (reference sequence). The CDR3 loop spans 13 amino acids. V shed 10 bases and J shed 5 bases, with 17 bases lying between them.

The chain links TRBV6-2 or TRBV6-3 to TRBJ2-7; D remains unclear. Between the trimmed V and J ends, which lost 0 bases and 1 base, there was a span of 7 bases. CDR1 is MNHEY and CDR2 is SVGEGT in the germline V gene. The CDR3 length is 14 residues. Here the CDR3 reads CASSYSQVSYEQYV. CDR3 bases: TGTGCCAGCAGTTACTCTCAAGTATCCTACGAGCAGTACGTC.

This clonotype was picked up many times. The rearrangement joins TRBV12-3 or TRBV12-4 to TRBJ2-1; the D is unclear. Trimming pared 5 bases from V and 3 bases from J, leaving 5 bases between. The CDR3 runs 12 residues. CDR3: CASSVDYNEQFF. CDR3 coding DNA: TGTGCCAGCAGTGTGGACTACAATGAGCAGTTCTTC.

Concerning this clonotype: Since no conserved phenylalanine or tryptophan closes the CDR3, a read error is the likely cause. The V gene is TRBV7-2, the J gene TRBJ2-3; no firm D call. V lost 3 bases, J lost 5 bases, and 6 bases lay in between. This CDR3 is built from 12 residues. CDR1 and CDR2 (germline): SGHTA, FQGNSA. The CDR3 region is CASSLTGDTQYL. The CDR3 region has the DNA TGTGCCAGCAGCTTGACGGGAGATACGCAGTATCTT.

The chain uses TRBV25-1 and TRBJ2-3; D is possibly TRBD2 (5 bases). Trimming left V 4 bases short and J 4 bases short, with 21 bases between. The CDR3 is made up of 17 amino acids. Looked up from germline, CDR1 is MGHDK and CDR2 is SYGVNS. DNA for the CDR3: TGTGCCAGCAGTGCCCCTGGATACTTCTGGGAGTCAGATACGCAGTATTTT. Its translation is CASSAPGYFWESDTQYF.

This chain connects TRBV7-2 to TRBJ2-7; TRBD2 agrees at 11 bases. The end of the DNA fits TRBJ2-5 better, so the J call may be wrong. CDR3 length equals 17 residues. Germline CDR1 is SGHTA and CDR2 is FQGNSA. CDR3 nucleotides: TGTGCCAGCAGCTTAAGACCTACTAGCGGGAGCGAAGAGACCCAGTACTTC. Its protein product is CASSLRPTSGSEETQYF.

The gene calls are TRBV12-1 and TRBJ2-7; TRBD2, the table's D call, was not compared with the DNA. TRBV12-1 is labeled a pseudogene. The CDR3 runs to 20 residues. The CDR3 protein is CASSFVPSGRRLECSYEQYV. The CDR3 bases are TGTGCCAGCAGCTTTGTGCCTAGCGGGAGACGGTTGGAGTGCTCCTACGAGCAGTACGTC.

V is TRBV29-1 and J is TRBJ2-3; D is undetermined. There are 15 residues in the CDR3. CDR1 and CDR2 (germline): SQVTM, ANQGSEA. V was clipped by 1 base and J by 6 bases, with 17 bases between them. The CDR3 region is CSVEAVGGGRDTQYF. In nucleotides, the CDR3 is TGCAGCGTTGAAGCGGTCGGTGGCGGTCGGGATACGCAGTATTTT.

This clonotype was seen a single time. The chain couples TRBV30 to TRBJ2-3; 8 nucleotides align to TRBD2. Germline CDR1 and CDR2: GTSNPN and SVGIG (reference sequence). This CDR3 comprises 14 residues. J lost 3 bases, V lost 4 bases, and 6 bases had no gene match. CDR3 sequence (DNA): TGTGCCTGGACCCTGGGACTAGAAACAGATACGCAGTATTTT. Translated, it gives CAWTLGLETDTQYF.

J is TRBJ1-4 and V is TRBV12-3 or TRBV12-4, with D unresolved. V shed 6 bases and J shed 7 bases, with 12 bases lying between them. CDR3 length: 13 residues. CDR3 in DNA: TGTGCCAGCAGAAGAAGACAATCTGAAAAACTGTTTTTT. This encodes CASRRRQSEKLFF.

This clonotype was counted only a few times. Given a much more abundant clone one base away, this may be a read error. V and J are TRBV6-6 and TRBJ2-5, with 12 bases identical to TRBD2. Trimming took 10 bases from V and 10 from J; bases not matched to a gene: 19. CDR3 length: 16 residues. Germline lookup yields CDR1 MNHNY and CDR2 SVGAGI (reference sequence). CDR3 residues: CANRPRTSGNIWDQYF. CDR3 DNA: TGTGCCAACAGGCCGCGGACTAGCGGGAATATTTGGGACCAGTACTTC.

The rearrangement links TRBV5-1 to TRBJ2-1; D is perhaps TRBD1 (6 bases). The germline V and J ends were trimmed by 2 bases and 13 bases, with 10 bases remaining between them. Germline V CDR1 and CDR2: SGHRS, YFSETQ. The CDR3 consists of 11 residues. The CDR3 protein is CASSLQGNQFF. The CDR3 nucleotides read TGCGCCAGCAGCTTACAGGGTAATCAGTTCTTC.

The chain carries TRBV29-1 and TRBJ1-2, with D maybe TRBD1 (6 bases). The germline V gene encodes CDR1 SQVTM and CDR2 ANQGSEA. Trimming removed 7 bases at V and 7 bases at J, with 22 bases between. This CDR3 region has 14 residues. DNA of the CDR3: TGCAGCGCGGGGAGGGGGGACCACCCGGGTGGCTACACCTTC. It translates to CSAGRGDHPGGYTF.

The chain links TRBV29-1 to TRBJ2-5; D may correspond to TRBD1 or TRBD2 (5 bases each). This CDR3 region has 16 residues. Trimming cost V 3 bases and J 0 bases, with 17 bases left between them. CDR1 SQVTM and CDR2 ANQGSEA come from the germline V gene. The CDR3 is CSVERGNSLYQETQYF. The CDR3, as DNA: TGCAGCGTTGAGAGGGGTAACAGCCTATACCAAGAGACCCAGTACTTC.